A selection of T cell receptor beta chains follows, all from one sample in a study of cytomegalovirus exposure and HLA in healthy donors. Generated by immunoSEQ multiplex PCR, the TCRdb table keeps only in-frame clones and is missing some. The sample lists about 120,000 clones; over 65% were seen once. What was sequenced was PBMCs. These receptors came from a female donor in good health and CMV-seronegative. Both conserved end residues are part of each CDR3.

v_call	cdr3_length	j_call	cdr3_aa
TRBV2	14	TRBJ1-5	CASSAGPGDQPQHF
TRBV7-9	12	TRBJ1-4	CSRGDRDEKLFF
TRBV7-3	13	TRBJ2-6	CASSPAGANVLTF
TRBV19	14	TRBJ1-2	CASYNLGQNYGYTF
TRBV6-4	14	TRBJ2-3	CASSVGGGADTQYF
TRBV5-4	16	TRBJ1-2	CASSGTGSGDRYGYTF
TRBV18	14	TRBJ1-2	CASSPVAGIHGYTF
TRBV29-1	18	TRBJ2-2	CSVAPVLAGGPSTGELFF
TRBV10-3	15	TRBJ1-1	CAISEITGQDTEAFF
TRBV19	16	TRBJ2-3	CASSNPRGQGTDTQYF
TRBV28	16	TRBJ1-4	CASSLIGWGVDEKLFF
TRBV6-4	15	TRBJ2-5	CASMKLSGGMETQYF
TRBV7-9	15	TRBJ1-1	CSSTLFPGENTEAFF
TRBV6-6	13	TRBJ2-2	CASSPSNTGELFF
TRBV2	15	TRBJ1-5	CASSVNPTGNQPQHF
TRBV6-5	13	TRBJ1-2	CASSSRQGDGYTF
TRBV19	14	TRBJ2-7	CASSPQRSSYEQYF
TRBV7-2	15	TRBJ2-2	CASSLGLANTGELFF
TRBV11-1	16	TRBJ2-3	CASSFGTGHYTDTQYF
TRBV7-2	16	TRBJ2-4	CASSLAASGGVAIQYF
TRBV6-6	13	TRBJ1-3	CASSSAQGNTIYF
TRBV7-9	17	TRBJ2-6	CASKGQNLSSGANVLTF
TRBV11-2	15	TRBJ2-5	CASSLASSWEETQYF
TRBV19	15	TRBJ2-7	CASSIVQGGSYEQYF
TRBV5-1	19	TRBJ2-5	CASSLYGGRRTSGQETQYF
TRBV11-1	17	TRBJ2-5	CASSLVIAGGRQETQYF
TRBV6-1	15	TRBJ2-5	CASSGASGGPETQYF
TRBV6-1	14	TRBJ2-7	CASNTDRKGYEQYF
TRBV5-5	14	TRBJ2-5	CASSLVGTSRTQYF
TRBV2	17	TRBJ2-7	CASSVFITGSAGYEQYF
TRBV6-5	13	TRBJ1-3	CASRGQGGNTIYF
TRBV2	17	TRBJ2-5	CASTTGTSGGARETQYF
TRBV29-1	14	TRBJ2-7	CSVISRTGFYEQYF
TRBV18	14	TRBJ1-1	CASSPGRTNTEAFF
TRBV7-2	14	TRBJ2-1	CASSPRADYNEQFF
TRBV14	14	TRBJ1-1	CASSLEGGGSRAFF
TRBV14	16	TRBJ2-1	CASSPHRDRIRDEQFF
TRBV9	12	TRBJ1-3	CASGTSGNTIYF
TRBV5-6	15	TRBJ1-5	CASSRTEQGGQPQHF
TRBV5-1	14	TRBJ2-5	CASSLSSRMETQYF
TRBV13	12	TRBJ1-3	CASSLGGDTIYF
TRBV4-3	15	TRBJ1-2	CASSQDLTGAGGYTF
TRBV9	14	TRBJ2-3	CATAEGDRADTQYF
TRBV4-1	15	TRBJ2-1	CASSLQGVSYNEQFF
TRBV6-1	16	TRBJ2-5	CASSELAGGNQETQYF
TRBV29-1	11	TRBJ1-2	CSGQGAGGYTF
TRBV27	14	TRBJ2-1	CASNPGTLNNEQFF
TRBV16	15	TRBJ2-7	CASSQSGQLSYEQYF
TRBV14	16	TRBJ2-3	CASSQIGTGGTDTQYF
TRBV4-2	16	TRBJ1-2	CASSQADKGGNYGYTF
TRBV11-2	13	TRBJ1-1	CASSFSLAIEAFF